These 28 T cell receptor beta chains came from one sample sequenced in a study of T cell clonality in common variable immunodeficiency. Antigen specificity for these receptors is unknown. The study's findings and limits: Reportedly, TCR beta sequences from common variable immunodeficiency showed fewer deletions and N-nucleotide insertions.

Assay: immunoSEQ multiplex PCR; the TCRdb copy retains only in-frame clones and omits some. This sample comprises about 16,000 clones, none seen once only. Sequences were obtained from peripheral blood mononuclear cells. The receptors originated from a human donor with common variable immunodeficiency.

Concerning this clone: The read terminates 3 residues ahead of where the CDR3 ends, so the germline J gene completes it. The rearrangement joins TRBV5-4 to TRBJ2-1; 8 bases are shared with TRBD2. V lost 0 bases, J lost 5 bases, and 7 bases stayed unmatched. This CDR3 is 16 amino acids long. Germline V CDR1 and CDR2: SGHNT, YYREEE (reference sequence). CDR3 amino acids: CASSLDRGGIDNEQFF. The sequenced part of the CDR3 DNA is TGTGCCAGCAGCTTGGACCGGGGGGGCATTGACAATGAG.

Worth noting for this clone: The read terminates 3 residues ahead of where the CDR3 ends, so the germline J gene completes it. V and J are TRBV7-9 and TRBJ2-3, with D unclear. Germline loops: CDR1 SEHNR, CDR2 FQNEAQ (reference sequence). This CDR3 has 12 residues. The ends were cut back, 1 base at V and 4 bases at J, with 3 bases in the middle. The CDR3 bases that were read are TGTGCCAGCAGCTTAGTAGCAGATACG. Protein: CASSLVADT. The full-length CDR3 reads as CASSLVADTQYF.

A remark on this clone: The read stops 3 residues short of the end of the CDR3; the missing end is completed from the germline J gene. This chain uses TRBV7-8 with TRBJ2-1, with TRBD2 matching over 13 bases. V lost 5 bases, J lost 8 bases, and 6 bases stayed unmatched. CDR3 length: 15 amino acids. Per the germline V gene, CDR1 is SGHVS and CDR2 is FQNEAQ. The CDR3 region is CASSPWTSGSDEQFF. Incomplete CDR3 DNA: TGTGCCAGCAGCCCCTGGACTAGCGGGAGTGATGAG.

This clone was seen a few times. The CDR3 bases that were read are TGTGCCAGTAGTCCAGGGGATAGCACCTACAATGAG. Protein product: CASSPGDSTYNE. In full, the CDR3 reads CASSPGDSTYNEQFF. V is TRBV19 and J is TRBJ2-1; D is possibly TRBD1 (6 bases). The observed sequence ends 3 residues before the CDR3 terminus, with the missing tail filled in from the germline J gene. Germline V CDR1 and CDR2: LNHDA, SQIVND (reference sequence). CDR3 length: 15 residues. Between the trimmed V and J ends, which lost 5 bases and 2 bases, there was a span of 13 bases.

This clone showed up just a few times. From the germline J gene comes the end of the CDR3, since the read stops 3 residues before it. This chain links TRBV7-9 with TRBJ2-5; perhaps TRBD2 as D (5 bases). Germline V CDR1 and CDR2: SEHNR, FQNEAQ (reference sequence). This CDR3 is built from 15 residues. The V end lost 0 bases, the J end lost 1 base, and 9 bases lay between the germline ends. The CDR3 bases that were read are TGTGCCAGCAGCTTAGCTAGCGTTATCCAAGAGACC. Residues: CASSLASVIQET. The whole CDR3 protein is CASSLASVIQETQYF.

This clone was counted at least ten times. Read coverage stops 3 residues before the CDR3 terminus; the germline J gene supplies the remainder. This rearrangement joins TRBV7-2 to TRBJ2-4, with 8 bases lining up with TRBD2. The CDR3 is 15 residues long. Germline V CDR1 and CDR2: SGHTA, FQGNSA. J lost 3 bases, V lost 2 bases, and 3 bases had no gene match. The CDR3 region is CASSLLAGNKNIQYF. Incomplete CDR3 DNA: TGTGCCAGCAGCTTATTAGCGGGGAACAAAAACATT. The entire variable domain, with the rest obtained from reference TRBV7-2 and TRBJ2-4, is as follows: GAGVSQSPSNKVTEKGKDVELRCDPISGHTALYWYRQSLGQGLEFLIYFQGNSAPDKSGLPSDRFSAERTGGSVSTLTIQRTQQEDSAVYLCASSLLAGNKNIQYFGAGTRLSVL.

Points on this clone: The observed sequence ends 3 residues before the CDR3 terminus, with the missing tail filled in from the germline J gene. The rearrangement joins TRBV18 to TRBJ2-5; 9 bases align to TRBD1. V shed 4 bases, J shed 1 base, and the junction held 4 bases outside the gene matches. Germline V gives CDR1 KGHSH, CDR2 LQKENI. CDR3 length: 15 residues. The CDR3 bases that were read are TGTGCCAGCTCACTGGACAGGGGCTCCCAAGAGACC. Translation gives CASSLDRGSQET. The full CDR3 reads CASSLDRGSQETQYF.

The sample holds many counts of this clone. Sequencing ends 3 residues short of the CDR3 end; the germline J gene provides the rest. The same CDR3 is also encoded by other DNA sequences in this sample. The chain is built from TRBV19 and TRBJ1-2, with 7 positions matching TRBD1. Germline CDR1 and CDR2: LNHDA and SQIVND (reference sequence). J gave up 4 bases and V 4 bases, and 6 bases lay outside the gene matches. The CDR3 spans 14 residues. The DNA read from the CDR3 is TGTGCCAGTAGTAACCGACAGGGCGGCTATGGC. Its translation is CASSNRQGGYG. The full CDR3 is CASSNRQGGYGYTF.

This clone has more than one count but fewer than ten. The CDR3 loop is CASSLDGTSPLHF. The covered CDR3 bases are TGTGCCAGCAGCTTAGACGGAACTAGTCCC. This chain links TRBV7-3 with TRBJ1-6; the D is unclear. The observed sequence ends 3 residues before the CDR3 terminus, with the missing tail filled in from the germline J gene. CDR1 and CDR2 (germline): SGHTA, FQGTGA. CDR3 length: 13 residues.

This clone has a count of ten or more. The CDR3 DNA, read in part, is TGTGCCAGCAGCGACGGACTAGCCGTGGCCTACGAG. It encodes CASSDGLAVAYE. The entire CDR3 protein is CASSDGLAVAYEQYF. This chain links TRBV7-9 with TRBJ2-7; 8 bases line up with TRBD2. With the read ending 3 residues before the CDR3 end, the germline J gene is used to fill in that end. The V gene's germline CDR1 is SEHNR and CDR2 FQNEAQ (reference sequence). This CDR3 has 15 amino acids. The V and J ends lost 5 bases and 2 bases, in that order; junction bases with no gene match: 8.

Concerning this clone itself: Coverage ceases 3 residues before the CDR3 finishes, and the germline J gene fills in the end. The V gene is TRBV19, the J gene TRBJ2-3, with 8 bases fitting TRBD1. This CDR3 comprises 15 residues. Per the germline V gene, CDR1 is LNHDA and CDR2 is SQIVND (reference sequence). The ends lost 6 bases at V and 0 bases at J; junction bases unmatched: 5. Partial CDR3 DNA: TGTGCCAGTAGCGACAGGGGCCGAAGCACAGATACG. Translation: CASSDRGRSTDT. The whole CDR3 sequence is CASSDRGRSTDTQYF.

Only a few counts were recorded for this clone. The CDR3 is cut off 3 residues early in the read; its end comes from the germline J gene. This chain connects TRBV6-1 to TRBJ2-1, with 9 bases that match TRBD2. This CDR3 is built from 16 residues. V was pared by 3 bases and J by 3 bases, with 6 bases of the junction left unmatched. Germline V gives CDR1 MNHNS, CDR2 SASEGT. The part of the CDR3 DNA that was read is TGTGCCAGCAGTGATGCAGCGGGAGGACTCTACAATGAG. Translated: CASSDAAGGLYNE. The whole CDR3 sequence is CASSDAAGGLYNEQFF.

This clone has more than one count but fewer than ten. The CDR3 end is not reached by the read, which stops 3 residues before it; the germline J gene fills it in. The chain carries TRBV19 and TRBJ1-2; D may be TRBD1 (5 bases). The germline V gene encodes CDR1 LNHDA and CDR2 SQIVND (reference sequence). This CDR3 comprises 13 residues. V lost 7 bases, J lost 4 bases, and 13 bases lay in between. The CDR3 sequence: CASTLRGSYGYTF. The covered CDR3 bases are TGTGCCAGTACCCTTCGGGGGAGCTATGGC.

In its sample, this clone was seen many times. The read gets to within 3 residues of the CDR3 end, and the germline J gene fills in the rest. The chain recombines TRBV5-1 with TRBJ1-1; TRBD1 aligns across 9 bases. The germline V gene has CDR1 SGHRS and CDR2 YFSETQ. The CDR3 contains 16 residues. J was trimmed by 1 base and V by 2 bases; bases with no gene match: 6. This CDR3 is CASSFGQGSGNTEAFF. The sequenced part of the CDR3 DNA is TGCGCCAGCAGCTTTGGACAGGGGTCGGGGAACACTGAA. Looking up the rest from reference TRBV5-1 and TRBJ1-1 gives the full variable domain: KAGVTQTPRYLIKTRGQQVTLSCSPISGHRSVSWYQQTPGQGLQFLFEYFSETQRNKGNFPGRFSGRQFSNSRSEMNVSTLELGDSALYLCASSFGQGSGNTEAFFGQGTRLTVV.

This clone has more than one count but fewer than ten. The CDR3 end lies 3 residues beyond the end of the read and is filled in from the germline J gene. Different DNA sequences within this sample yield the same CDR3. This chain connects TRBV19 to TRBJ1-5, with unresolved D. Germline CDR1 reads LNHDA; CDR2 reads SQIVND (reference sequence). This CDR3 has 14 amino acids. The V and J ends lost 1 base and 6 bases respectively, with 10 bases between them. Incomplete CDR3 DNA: TGTGCCAGTAGTATAGGGTTACAAGGTCAGCCC. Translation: CASSIGLQGQP. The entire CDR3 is CASSIGLQGQPQHF.

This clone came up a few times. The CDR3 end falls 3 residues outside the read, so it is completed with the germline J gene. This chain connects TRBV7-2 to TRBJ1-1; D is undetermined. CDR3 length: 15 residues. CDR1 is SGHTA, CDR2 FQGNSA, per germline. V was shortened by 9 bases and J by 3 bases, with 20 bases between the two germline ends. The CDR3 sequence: CASKRVLPRDTEAFF. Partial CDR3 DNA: TGTGCCAGTAAAAGGGTCCTCCCCAGAGACACTGAA.

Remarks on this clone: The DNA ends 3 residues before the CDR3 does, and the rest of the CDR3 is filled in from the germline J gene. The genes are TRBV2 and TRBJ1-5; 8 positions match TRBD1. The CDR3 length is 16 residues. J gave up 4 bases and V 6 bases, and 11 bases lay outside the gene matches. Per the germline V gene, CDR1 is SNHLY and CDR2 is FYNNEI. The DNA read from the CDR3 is TGTGCCAGCAGCAGTTTCGTCGGGACAGGTAATCAGCCC. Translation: CASSSFVGTGNQP. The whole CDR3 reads CASSSFVGTGNQPQHF.

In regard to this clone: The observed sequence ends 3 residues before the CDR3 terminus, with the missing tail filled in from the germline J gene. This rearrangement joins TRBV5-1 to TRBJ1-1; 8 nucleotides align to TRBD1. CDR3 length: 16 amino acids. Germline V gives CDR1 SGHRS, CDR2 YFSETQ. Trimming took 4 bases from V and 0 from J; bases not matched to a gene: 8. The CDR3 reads CASSRQTGALNTEAFF. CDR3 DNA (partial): TGCGCCAGCAGCCGTCAGACAGGGGCCCTGAACACTGAA.

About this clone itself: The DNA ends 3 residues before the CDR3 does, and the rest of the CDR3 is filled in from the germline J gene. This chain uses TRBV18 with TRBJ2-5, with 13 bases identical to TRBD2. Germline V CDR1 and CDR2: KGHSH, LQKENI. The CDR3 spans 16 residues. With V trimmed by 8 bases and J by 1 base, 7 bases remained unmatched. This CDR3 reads CASARLAGGLQETQYF. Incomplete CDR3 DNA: TGTGCCAGCGCGAGACTAGCGGGAGGCCTCCAAGAGACC. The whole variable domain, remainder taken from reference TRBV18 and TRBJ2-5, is NAGVMQNPRHLVRRRGQEARLRCSPMKGHSHVYWYRQLPEEGLKFMVYLQKENIIDESGMPKERFSAEFPKEGPSILRIQQVVRGDSAAYFCASARLAGGLQETQYFGPGTRLLVL.

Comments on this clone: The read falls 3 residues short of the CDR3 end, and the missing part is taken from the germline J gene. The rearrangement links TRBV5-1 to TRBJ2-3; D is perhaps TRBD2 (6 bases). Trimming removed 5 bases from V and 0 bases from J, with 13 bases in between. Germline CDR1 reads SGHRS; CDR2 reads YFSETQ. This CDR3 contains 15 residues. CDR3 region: CASSDAGRSTDTQYF. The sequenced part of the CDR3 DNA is TGCGCCAGCAGTGATGCGGGGCGCAGCACAGATACG. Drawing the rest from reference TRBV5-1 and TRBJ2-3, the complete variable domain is KAGVTQTPRYLIKTRGQQVTLSCSPISGHRSVSWYQQTPGQGLQFLFEYFSETQRNKGNFPGRFSGRQFSNSRSEMNVSTLELGDSALYLCASSDAGRSTDTQYFGPGTRLTVL.

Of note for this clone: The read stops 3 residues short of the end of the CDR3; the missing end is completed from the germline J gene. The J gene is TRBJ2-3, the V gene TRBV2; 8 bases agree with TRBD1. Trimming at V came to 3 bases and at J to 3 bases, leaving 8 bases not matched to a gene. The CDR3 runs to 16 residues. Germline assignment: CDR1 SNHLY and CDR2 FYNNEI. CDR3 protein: CASSDGTGLGTDTQYF. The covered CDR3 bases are TGTGCCAGCAGTGATGGGACAGGCCTAGGTACAGATACG.

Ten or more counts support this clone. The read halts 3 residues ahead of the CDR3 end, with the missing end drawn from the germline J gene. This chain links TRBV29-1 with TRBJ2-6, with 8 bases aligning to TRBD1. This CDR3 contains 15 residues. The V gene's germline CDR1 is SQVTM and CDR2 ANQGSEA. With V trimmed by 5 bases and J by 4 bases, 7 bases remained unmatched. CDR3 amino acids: CSVNQGAGGANVLTF. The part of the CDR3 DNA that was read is TGCAGCGTTAACCAGGGGGCTGGCGGGGCCAACGTC.

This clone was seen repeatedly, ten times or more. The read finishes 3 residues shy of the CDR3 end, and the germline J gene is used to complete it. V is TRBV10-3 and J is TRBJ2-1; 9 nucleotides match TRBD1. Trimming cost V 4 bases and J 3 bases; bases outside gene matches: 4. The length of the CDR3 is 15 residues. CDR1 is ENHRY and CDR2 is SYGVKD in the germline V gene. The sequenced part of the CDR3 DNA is TGTGCCATCAGTGGGGGGGACAGGGACTACAATGAG. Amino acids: CAISGGDRDYNE. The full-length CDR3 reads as CAISGGDRDYNEQFF.

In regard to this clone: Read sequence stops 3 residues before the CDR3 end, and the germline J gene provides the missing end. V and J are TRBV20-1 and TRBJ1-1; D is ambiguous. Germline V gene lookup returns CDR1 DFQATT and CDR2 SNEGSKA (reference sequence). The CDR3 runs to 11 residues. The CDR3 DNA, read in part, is TGCAGTGCTAGACAAACTTACGAA. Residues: CSARQTYE. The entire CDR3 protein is CSARQTYEAFF.

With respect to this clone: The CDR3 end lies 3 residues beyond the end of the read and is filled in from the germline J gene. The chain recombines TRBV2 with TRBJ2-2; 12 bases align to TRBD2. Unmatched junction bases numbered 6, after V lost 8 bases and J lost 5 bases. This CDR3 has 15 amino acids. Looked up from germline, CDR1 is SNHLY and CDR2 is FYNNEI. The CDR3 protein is CASGLAGSLTGELFF. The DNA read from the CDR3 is TGTGCCAGCGGACTAGCGGGGTCCCTGACCGGGGAG.

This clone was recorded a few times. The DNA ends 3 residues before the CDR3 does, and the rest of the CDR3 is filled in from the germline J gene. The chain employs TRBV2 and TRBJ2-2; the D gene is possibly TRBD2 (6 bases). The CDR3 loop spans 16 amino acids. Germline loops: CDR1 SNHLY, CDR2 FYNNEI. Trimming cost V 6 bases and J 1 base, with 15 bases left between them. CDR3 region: CASRFGGAMNTGELFF. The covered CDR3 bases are TGTGCCAGCAGGTTTGGCGGGGCGATGAACACCGGGGAG.

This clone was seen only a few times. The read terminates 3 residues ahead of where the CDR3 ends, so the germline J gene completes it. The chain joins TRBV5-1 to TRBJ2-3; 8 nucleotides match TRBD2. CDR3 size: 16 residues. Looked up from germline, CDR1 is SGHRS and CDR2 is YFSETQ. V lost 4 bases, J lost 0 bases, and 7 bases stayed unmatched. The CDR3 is CASSPGLASSTDTQYF. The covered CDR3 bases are TGCGCCAGCAGCCCTGGACTAGCCTCTAGCACAGATACG.

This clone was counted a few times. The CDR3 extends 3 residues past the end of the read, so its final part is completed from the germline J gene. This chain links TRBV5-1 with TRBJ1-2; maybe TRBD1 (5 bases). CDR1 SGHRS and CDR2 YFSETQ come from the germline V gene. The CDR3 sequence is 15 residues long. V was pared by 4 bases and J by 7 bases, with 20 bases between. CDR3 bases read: TGCGCCAGCAGCCATATCTGGGGCGAACTGGGTGGC. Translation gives CASSHIWGELGG. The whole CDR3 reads CASSHIWGELGGYTF.